Given below is one T cell receptor (beta chain) in context. Antigen unknown. Other nucleotide sequences in the sample specify the same CDR3. The data derive from a study of Ad26.COV2.S vaccination and SARS-CoV-2 variants. Study background: A participant enrolled in the COV1001 Ad26.COV2.S trial arm provided the sample. Once or twice, 56 days apart, Ad26.COV2.S was delivered intramuscularly.

Germline loops: CDR1 SGDLS, CDR2 YYNGEE. This CDR3 is built from 12 residues. The V end lost 0 bases, the J end lost 6 bases, and 3 bases lay between the germline ends. Broader study findings: Placebo recipients and vaccine recipients were similar in non-spike TCR breadth.

The data were produced by immunoSEQ multiplex PCR, yet TCRdb's version contains in-frame clones alone and is incomplete. The sample consists of over 400,000 clones, about 92% of them appearing once. Treatment denoted: over 15 received Ad26.COV2.S at low or high dose, single or two shots; about five received placebo; per-sample allocation not given. Sampling occurred on day 63 after the first vaccine or placebo injection. The material was peripheral blood, obtained in a trial of Ad26.COV2.S vaccine versus placebo. This receptor was obtained from a person aged 18-65 years who received the Ad26.COV2.S COVID-19 vaccine or a placebo. The chain employs TRBV9 and TRBJ1-4; the D is unclear. CDR3 loop: CASSVGDEKLFF. As DNA, the CDR3 is TGTGCCAGCAGCGTAGGGGATGAAAAACTGTTTTTT.